The rows below give T cell receptor beta chains drawn from one sample of a study of CD8 T cells in Susac syndrome. Each CDR3 protein is one row after TCRdb ran MiXCR on the immunoSEQ multiplex PCR reads. The sample lists about 100,000 distinct CDR3 sequences; 95% were seen once. Source material: CD8+ T cells from PBMCs. Source of these receptors: a human donor with Susac syndrome. Each CDR3 is given with its conserved first and last residue. D genes are given only for firm matches. Expanded clones are given a class, and other clones once, few, many or no size at all.

-	TRBV5-6	TRBJ2-7	-	CASSLWGQVWQDEQYF	TGTGCCAGCAGCTTGTGGGGCCAGGTGTGGCAAGACGAGCAGTACTTC
TRBD2	TRBV20-1	TRBJ2-7	-	CSATGTSVYEQYF	TGCAGTGCTACCGGGACTAGTGTATACGAGCAGTACTTC
-	TRBV25-1	TRBJ2-7	-	CASSDSDSSYEQYF	TGTGCCAGCAGTGATTCCGACAGTTCCTACGAGCAGTACTTC
-	TRBV14	TRBJ1-1	once	CASSHHTNEAFF	TGTGCCAGCAGCCACCATACGAATGAAGCTTTCTTT
-	TRBV20-1	TRBJ1-4	-	CSAARTWEGDEKLFF	TGCAGTGCTGCGAGGACCTGGGAAGGGGATGAAAAACTGTTTTTT
-	TRBV4-1	TRBJ2-3	-	CASSQELAPSTDTQYF	TGCGCCAGCAGCCAAGAACTAGCTCCTAGCACAGATACGCAGTATTTT
TRBD2	TRBV2	TRBJ2-3	once	CASSGAPTSGRARDTQYF	TGTGCCAGCAGTGGAGCCCCCACTAGCGGGAGGGCCCGGGATACGCAGTATTTT
TRBD2	TRBV6-2/TRBV6-3	TRBJ2-7	-	CASSLPGLEGDF	TGTGCCAGCAGTTTACCGGGACTAGAAGGAGACTTC
-	TRBV13	TRBJ2-2	-	CASSLAANTGELFF	TGTGCCAGCAGCTTAGCAGCGAACACCGGGGAGCTGTTTTTT
-	TRBV4-1	TRBJ2-7	-	CASSQPGPGEQYF	TGCGCCAGCAGCCAACCAGGGCCGGGGGAGCAGTACTTC
-	TRBV3-1	TRBJ2-3	-	CASSQAGRGGTDTQYF	TGTGCCAGCAGCCAAGCTGGCAGGGGTGGTACAGATACGCAGTATTTT
TRBD2	TRBV20-1	TRBJ2-7	-	CSATRRGTSGSYEQYF	TGCAGTGCTACCCGAAGGGGGACTAGCGGTTCCTACGAGCAGTACTTC
-	TRBV29-1	TRBJ1-4	-	CSVGGAGEKLFF	TGCAGCGTTGGGGGGGCAGGTGAAAAACTGTTTTTT